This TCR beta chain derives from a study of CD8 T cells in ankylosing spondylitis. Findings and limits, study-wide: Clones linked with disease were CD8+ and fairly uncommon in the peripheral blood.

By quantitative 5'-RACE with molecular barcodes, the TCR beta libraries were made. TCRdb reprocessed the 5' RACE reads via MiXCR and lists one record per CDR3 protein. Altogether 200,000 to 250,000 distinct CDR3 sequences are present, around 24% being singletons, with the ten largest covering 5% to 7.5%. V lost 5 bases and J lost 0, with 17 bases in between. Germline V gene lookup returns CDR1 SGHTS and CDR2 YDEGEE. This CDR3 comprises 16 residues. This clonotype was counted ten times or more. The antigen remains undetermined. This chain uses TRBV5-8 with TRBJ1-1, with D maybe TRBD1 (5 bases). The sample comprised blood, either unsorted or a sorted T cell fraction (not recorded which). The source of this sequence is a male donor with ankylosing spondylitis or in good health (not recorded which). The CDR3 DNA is TGTGCCAGCAGACCACCCGGGACCCCGATGAACACTGAAGCTTTCTTT. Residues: CASRPPGTPMNTEAFF.